The 13 T cell receptor beta chains below were found in one sample sequenced in a study of blood T cells in healthy people across ages. A second about 7 to 11 cycle PCR used barcoded and J-beta primers. TCRdb re-derived calls from the 5' RACE reads in MiXCR, one entry per CDR3 protein. The table has nearly 1 million distinct CDR3 sequences, 51% seen once; the top ten hold roughly a fifth. The specimen sequenced was blood. All receptors come from a woman in her sixties in good health.

This clonotype was recorded at least ten times. The gene calls are TRBV29-1 and TRBJ1-1, with D possibly matching TRBD1 (5 bases). Trimming took off 0 bases at V and 5 bases at J, with 16 bases between the two ends. From germline, CDR1 is SQVTM and CDR2 ANQGSEA. The CDR3 contains 15 residues. CDR3 coding DNA: TGCAGCGTTGAAGATTGGACCCCGGGGGGGACTGAAGCTTTCTTT. Translation: CSVEDWTPGGTEAFF.

Worth noting for this clonotype: One end of the junction varies from germline; a read error may be responsible. CDR3 sequence reads: CAGSPAGQPQHF. The CDR3 DNA is TGTGCCGGGAGTCCGGCGGGGCAGCCCCAGCATTTT. V and J are TRBV30 and TRBJ1-5; D gene unclear. Germline V gives CDR1 GTSNPN, CDR2 SVGIG (reference sequence). The CDR3 sequence is 12 residues long.

The chain couples TRBV20-1 to TRBJ1-1; D gene uncertain. The CDR3 extends over 18 amino acids. With 2 bases removed from V and 1 base from J, the gap between germline ends came to 23 bases. CDR1 is DFQATT, CDR2 SNEGSKA, per germline (reference sequence). This CDR3 reads CSARLVIDVGGGNTEAFF. CDR3 DNA: TGCAGTGCTAGACTCGTAATTGATGTGGGCGGTGGGAACACTGAAGCTTTCTTT.

The gene calls are TRBV6-2 or TRBV6-3 and TRBJ2-2; 7 positions agree with TRBD2. Looked up from germline, CDR1 is MNHEY and CDR2 is SVGEGT. The CDR3 is made up of 17 amino acids. Unmatched junction bases numbered 9, after V lost 5 bases and J lost 0 bases. In DNA, the CDR3 is TGTGCCAGCAGTCAGTTTGCTAGCGGCTCGAACACCGGGGAGCTGTTTTTT. It translates to CASSQFASGSNTGELFF.

The sample holds a few counts of this clonotype. The germline gene is not matched at one end of the junction; a read error may be the cause. The chain is built from TRBV15 and TRBJ2-1, with 8 bases fitting TRBD2. The length of the CDR3 is 14 residues. Germline V gene data show CDR1 as LNHNV and CDR2 as YYDKDF (reference sequence). CDR3 amino acids: CATMREANYIEQFF. The CDR3 nucleotides are TGTGCCACCATGCGGGAGGCCAACTACATTGAGCAGTTCTTC.

The chain uses TRBV20-1 and TRBJ1-1, with TRBD1 matching over 7 bases. V was pared by 6 bases and J by 0 bases, with 13 bases of the junction left unmatched. The CDR3 covers 16 residues. From germline, CDR1 is DFQATT and CDR2 SNEGSKA (reference sequence). The CDR3 nucleotides are TGCAGTGCGAGTATTGCGGGGGGACAGTTGAACACTGAAGCTTTCTTT. It is translated as CSASIAGGQLNTEAFF.

The J gene is TRBJ2-3, the V gene TRBV6-5; D is possibly TRBD1 (5 bases). V was trimmed by 0 bases and J by 2 bases, leaving 15 bases between them. The CDR3 has 17 residues. Per germline, CDR1 MNHEY and CDR2 SVGAGI. CDR3 protein: CASSYSSGAGHTDTQYF. As DNA, the CDR3 is TGTGCCAGCAGTTACTCTTCGGGCGCAGGACACACAGATACGCAGTATTTT.

This clonotype showed up just a few times. V and J are TRBV4-1 and TRBJ2-7; 9 bases map to TRBD2. The CDR3 contains 17 residues. The junction had 12 bases not matched to a gene; V was cut back by 0 bases and J by 6 bases. Germline V gene data show CDR1 as MGHRA and CDR2 as YSYEKL. CDR3 coding DNA: TGCGCCAGCAGCCAAGACGCCACTAGCGGGTATGCCTCCGAGCAGTACTTC. This gives the protein CASSQDATSGYASEQYF.

This clonotype was seen a few times. The V gene is TRBV7-4, the J gene TRBJ1-5; TRBD1 matches at 8 bases. CDR3 length equals 14 residues. V lost 3 bases to trimming and J lost 6 bases; unmatched junction nucleotides: 4. Germline V gene lookup returns CDR1 SGHVT and CDR2 SQSDAQ. The CDR3 bases are TGTGCCAGCAGCTTCGGACAGGGTCGTCAGCCCCAGCATTTT. Translating gives CASSFGQGRQPQHF.

This clonotype was seen more than once but under ten times. The V gene is TRBV10-3, the J gene TRBJ2-5; 14 nucleotides align to TRBD2. Germline V gene lookup returns CDR1 ENHRY and CDR2 SYGVKD. CDR3 size: 15 residues. V lost 4 bases to trimming and J lost 12 bases; unmatched junction nucleotides: 10. CDR3 DNA: TGTGCCATCAGTGCGAGACTAGCGGGAGGGCTTTTCGAGTACTTC. Encoded protein: CAISARLAGGLFEYF.

The rearrangement joins TRBV6-5 to TRBJ2-1; 9 positions agree with TRBD2. CDR3 length: 17 amino acids. Germline V gene sequence: CDR1 MNHEY, CDR2 SVGAGI. After removal of 2 bases from V and 7 bases from J, the junction contained 12 bases not matched to a gene. CDR3 residues: CASSYMGIAGEWNEQFF. The CDR3 DNA follows: TGTGCCAGCAGTTACATGGGGATAGCGGGAGAGTGGAATGAGCAGTTCTTC.

The CDR3 is CASSPLQDSRANVLTF. DNA of the CDR3: TGTGCCAGCTCACCTTTACAGGATAGCCGGGCCAACGTCCTGACTTTC. The J gene is TRBJ2-6, the V gene TRBV18, with a possible D match to TRBD1 (5 bases). The CDR3 runs 16 residues. Trimming cost V 3 bases and J 5 bases, with 14 bases left between them. Germline loops: CDR1 KGHSH, CDR2 LQKENI.

J is TRBJ1-1 and V is TRBV29-1; a weak D match, TRBD1 (5 bases). The V end lost 5 bases, the J end lost 8 bases, and 15 bases lay between the germline ends. The germline V gene encodes CDR1 SQVTM and CDR2 ANQGSEA. This CDR3 has 12 residues. DNA for the CDR3: TGCAGCGTTTTAGGTCCGGGGCACGAAGCTTTCTTT. Its protein product is CSVLGPGHEAFF.